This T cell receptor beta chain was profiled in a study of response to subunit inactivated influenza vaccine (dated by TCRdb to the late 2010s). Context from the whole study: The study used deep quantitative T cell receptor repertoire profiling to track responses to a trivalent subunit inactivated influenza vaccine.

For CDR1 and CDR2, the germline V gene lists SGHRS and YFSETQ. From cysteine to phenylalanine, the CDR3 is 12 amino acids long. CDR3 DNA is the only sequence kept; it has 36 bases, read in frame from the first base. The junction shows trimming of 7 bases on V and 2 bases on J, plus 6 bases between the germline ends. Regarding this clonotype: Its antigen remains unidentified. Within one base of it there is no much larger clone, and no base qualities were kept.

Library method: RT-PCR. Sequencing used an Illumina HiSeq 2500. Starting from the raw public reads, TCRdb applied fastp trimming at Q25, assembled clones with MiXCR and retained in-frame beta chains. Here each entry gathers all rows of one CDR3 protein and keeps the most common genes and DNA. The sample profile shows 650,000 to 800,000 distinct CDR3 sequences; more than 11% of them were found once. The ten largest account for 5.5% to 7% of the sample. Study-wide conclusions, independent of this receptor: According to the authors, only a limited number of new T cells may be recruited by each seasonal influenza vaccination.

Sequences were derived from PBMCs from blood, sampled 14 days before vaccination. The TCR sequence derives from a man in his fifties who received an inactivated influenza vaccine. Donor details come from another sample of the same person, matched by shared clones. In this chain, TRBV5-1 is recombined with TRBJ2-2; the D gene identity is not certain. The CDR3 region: CASHLNTGELFF. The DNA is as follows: TGCGCCAGCCACCTTAACACCGGGGAGCTGTTTTTT.